A selection of T cell receptor beta chains follows, all from one sample in a study of cytomegalovirus exposure and HLA in healthy donors. The method was immunoSEQ multiplex PCR; TCRdb's version includes in-frame clones alone and lacks a portion of them. This sample has 100,000 to 150,000 clones, with more than 60% found just once. Material for sequencing was PBMCs. These receptors all stem from a woman between 40 and 50 years old in good health and CMV-seropositive. Both conserved end residues are part of each CDR3. The D gene is left open where the match is weak. Where a row states a size, it is once, few, many or the class of an expanded clone; other rows omit it.

D,size,J,V,CDR3,DNA
NA,NA,TRBJ1-4,TRBV6-1,CATVGGGTNEKLFF,TGTGCCACCGTCGGCGGGGGAACTAATGAAAAACTGTTTTTT
NA,NA,TRBJ1-2,TRBV27,CASSFSTTVSNYGYTF,TGTGCCAGCAGTTTCAGTACGACAGTTTCTAACTATGGCTACACCTTC
TRBD1,few,TRBJ1-2,TRBV5-1,CASSLGGTGPYGYTF,TGCGCCAGCAGCTTGGGAGGGACAGGGCCCTATGGCTACACCTTC
NA,NA,TRBJ2-3,TRBV6-4,CASSDSPSSTDTQYF,TGTGCCAGCAGTGATAGTCCTAGCAGCACAGATACGCAGTATTTT
TRBD1,NA,TRBJ1-6,TRBV4-3,CASSRGTGEYSPLHF,TGCGCCAGCAGCCGAGGGACAGGGGAGTATTCACCCCTCCACTTT
NA,NA,TRBJ1-2,TRBV7-2,CASSLDTYGYTF,TGTGCCAGCAGCCTAGACACCTATGGCTACACCTTC
NA,NA,TRBJ1-1,TRBV15,CATSRSTGYTEAFF,TGTGCCACCAGCAGATCGACAGGCTACACTGAAGCTTTCTTT
TRBD2,NA,TRBJ2-3,TRBV7-2,CASSYIGTTTDTQYF,TGTGCCAGCAGCTACATAGGGACTACCACAGATACGCAGTATTTT
NA,NA,TRBJ2-3,TRBV5-1,CASSSLGLQYF,TGCGCCAGCAGCTCACTTGGACTACAGTATTTT
TRBD2,NA,TRBJ2-7,TRBV27,CASSFSGLAGEYEQYF,TGTGCCAGCAGTTTCTCGGGACTAGCGGGGGAGTACGAGCAGTACTTC
TRBD2,NA,TRBJ2-4,TRBV30,CAWKYDATSGGWYIQYF,TGTGCCTGGAAGTACGACGCGACTAGCGGGGGGTGGTACATTCAGTACTTC
TRBD1,NA,TRBJ2-7,TRBV6-5,CASSYGGTGTYEQYF,TGTGCCAGCAGTTACGGGGGGACAGGGACCTACGAGCAGTACTTC
NA,NA,TRBJ1-5,TRBV7-9,CASSLGEYSNQPQHF,TGTGCCAGCAGCTTGGGAGAGTACTCCAATCAGCCCCAGCATTTT
NA,NA,TRBJ2-7,TRBV6-5,CASSYSGVEQYF,TGTGCCAGCAGTTATTCAGGGGTCGAGCAGTACTTC
TRBD2,NA,TRBJ2-1,TRBV6-6,CASSLAGVGYNEQFF,TGTGCCAGCAGTTTAGCGGGAGTGGGGTACAATGAGCAGTTCTTC
TRBD2,few,TRBJ2-7,TRBV18,CASSPGLAGILSYEQYF,TGTGCCAGCTCACCGGGACTAGCGGGTATTCTGTCCTACGAGCAGTACTTC
TRBD2,NA,TRBJ2-5,TRBV11-2,CASSIGGGRAPETQYF,TGTGCCAGCAGTATTGGGGGCGGGAGGGCCCCGGAGACCCAGTACTTC
TRBD2,NA,TRBJ2-5,TRBV18,CASSPRDSGRQQTQYF,TGTGCCAGCTCACCACGCGATAGCGGGAGACAGCAGACCCAGTACTTC
NA,NA,TRBJ1-6,TRBV28,CASRPGNYNSPLHF,TGTGCCAGCAGACCGGGAAACTATAATTCACCCCTCCACTTT
TRBD2,NA,TRBJ2-7,TRBV18,CASSPIEYSGGGEQYF,TGTGCCAGCTCACCTATCGAGTACAGCGGGGGAGGAGAGCAGTACTTC
NA,NA,TRBJ1-4,TRBV9,CASSARTGHPGEKLFF,TGTGCCAGCAGCGCGCGAACGGGACACCCGGGTGAAAAACTGTTTTTT
NA,once,TRBJ1-5,TRBV19,CASSKAGSGPQHF,TGTGCCAGTAGTAAGGCAGGGTCGGGGCCCCAGCATTTT
NA,NA,TRBJ2-7,TRBV5-6,CASSLGQDLSEQYF,TGTGCCAGCAGCTTGGGACAGGATTTAAGCGAGCAGTACTTC
NA,NA,TRBJ1-5,TRBV2,CASSGNTGQPQHF,TGTGCCAGCAGTGGGAACACCGGGCAGCCCCAGCATTTT
NA,NA,TRBJ1-2,TRBV4-3,CASSQDLGLANYGYTF,TGCGCCAGCAGCCAAGATTTAGGCCTAGCTAACTATGGCTACACCTTC
NA,NA,TRBJ1-1,TRBV7-2,CASSRAGFTEAFF,TGTGCCAGCAGCCGCGCAGGGTTCACTGAAGCTTTCTTT
NA,NA,TRBJ2-2,TRBV4-3,CASSQESPDRAGTGELFF,TGCGCCAGCAGCCAAGAGAGCCCCGACAGGGCGGGGACCGGGGAGCTGTTTTTT
NA,NA,TRBJ2-5,TRBV5-1,CASSPAVRAPYQETQYF,TGCGCCAGCAGCCCGGCCGTGAGGGCCCCGTACCAAGAGACCCAGTACTTC
NA,NA,TRBJ2-2,TRBV14,CASSQDDTGKGTGELFF,TGTGCCAGCAGCCAAGACGATACAGGGAAGGGGACCGGGGAGCTGTTTTTT